One sample yielded the 8 T cell receptor beta chains listed below, sequenced in a study of radiotherapy plus CTLA-4 blockade in lung cancer. Using immunoSEQ multiplex PCR, the repertoire was profiled, and TCRdb retains in-frame clones only, with some absent. Of approximately 99,000 clones in the sample, around 90% were seen once. This material consisted of peripheral blood, taken from a patient treated with radiotherapy plus ipilimumab. The receptors derive from a human donor with non-small cell lung cancer that progressed on radiotherapy plus ipilimumab.

The V gene is TRBV6-1, the J gene TRBJ2-7; D ambiguous. Germline assignment: CDR1 MNHNS and CDR2 SASEGT. Trimming removed 8 bases from V and 4 bases from J, with 6 bases in between. The CDR3 has 10 residues. The CDR3 DNA follows: TGTGCCAGCCGGTTATACGAGCAGTACTTC. Its translation is CASRLYEQYF.

The chain links TRBV2 to TRBJ2-1, with 7 positions matching TRBD1. With 8 bases clipped from V and 8 bases from J, the junction kept 12 bases outside the gene matches. Germline values: CDR1 SNHLY, CDR2 FYNNEI. The CDR3 runs to 14 residues. CDR3 sequence reads: CASQKNRQGDEQFF. The DNA of the CDR3 is TGTGCCAGCCAAAAAAACCGACAGGGCGATGAGCAGTTCTTC.

The chain carries TRBV5-1 and TRBJ1-1; maybe TRBD1 (5 bases). Germline assignment: CDR1 SGHRS and CDR2 YFSETQ. This CDR3 region has 14 residues. Trimming pared 4 bases from V and 1 base from J, leaving 11 bases between. CDR3 residues: CASSTGQKNTEAFF. The CDR3 region has the DNA TGCGCCAGCAGCACGGGGCAAAAGAACACTGAAGCTTTCTTT. Variable domain in full (rest from reference TRBV5-1 and TRBJ1-1): KAGVTQTPRYLIKTRGQQVTLSCSPISGHRSVSWYQQTPGQGLQFLFEYFSETQRNKGNFPGRFSGRQFSNSRSEMNVSTLELGDSALYLCASSTGQKNTEAFFGQGTRLTVV.

The chain carries TRBV25-1 and TRBJ1-2; D not resolved. Trimming cost V 3 bases and J 7 bases, with 3 bases left between them. CDR3 length: 10 residues. CDR1 and CDR2 from the germline V gene are MGHDK and SYGVNS. CDR3 in amino acids: CASSEVGYTF. CDR3 sequence (DNA): TGTGCCAGCAGTGAGGTTGGCTACACCTTC.

The chain uses TRBV19 and TRBJ2-1; tentative D call: TRBD1 (6 bases). This CDR3 is built from 17 residues. Germline V CDR1 and CDR2: LNHDA, SQIVND (reference sequence). V was clipped by 0 bases and J by 8 bases, with 20 bases between them. CDR3 amino acids: CASSIEASSRGGDEQFF. The DNA of the CDR3 is TGTGCCAGTAGTATAGAGGCGTCCTCCAGGGGCGGCGATGAGCAGTTCTTC.

The V gene is TRBV6-7, the J gene TRBJ1-2, with D unresolved. TRBV6-7 has ORF status, its function being uncertain. The V end lost 1 base, the J end lost 6 bases, and 21 bases lay between the germline ends. The CDR3 runs to 17 residues. CDR3 amino acids: CASSYLTTWTTQDGYTF. The CDR3 nucleotides are TGTGCCAGCAGTTACTTGACTACATGGACGACCCAGGATGGCTACACCTTC.

The V gene is TRBV11-2, the J gene TRBJ1-4, with TRBD1 matching over 7 bases. Germline V CDR1 and CDR2: SGHAT, FQNNGV. The CDR3 contains 15 residues. Unmatched junction bases numbered 5, after V lost 0 bases and J lost 7 bases. CDR3 amino acids: CASSLEGGASEKLFF. The CDR3 DNA reads TGTGCCAGCAGCTTAGAAGGGGGCGCAAGTGAAAAACTGTTTTTT.

This clone has only a few counts. CDR3: CASSSGDGELFF. DNA for the CDR3: TGTGCCAGCAGCTCGGGAGACGGGGAGCTGTTTTTT. The V and J genes are TRBV7-8 and TRBJ2-2; possible D gene TRBD2, 6 bases. The germline V gene encodes CDR1 SGHVS and CDR2 FQNEAQ. V was clipped by 4 bases and J by 7 bases, with 7 bases between them. The CDR3 extends over 12 amino acids.